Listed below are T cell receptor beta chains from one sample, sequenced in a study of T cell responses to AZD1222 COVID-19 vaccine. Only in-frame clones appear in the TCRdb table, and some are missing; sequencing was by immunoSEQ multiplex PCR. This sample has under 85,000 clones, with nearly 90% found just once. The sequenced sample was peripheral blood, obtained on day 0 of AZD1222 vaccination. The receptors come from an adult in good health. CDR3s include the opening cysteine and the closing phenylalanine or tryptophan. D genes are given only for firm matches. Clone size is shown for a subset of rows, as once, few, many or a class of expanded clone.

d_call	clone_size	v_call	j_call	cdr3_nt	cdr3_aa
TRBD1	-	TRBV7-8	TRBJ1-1	TGTGCCAGCAGCCCCCGGGACAGGGGCTTGGCGAACACTGAAGCTTTCTTT	CASSPRDRGLANTEAFF
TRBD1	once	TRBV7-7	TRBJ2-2	TGTGCTAGCAGTGTGGGGTTCCAGGGGGCCGGGGAGCTGTTTTTT	CASSVGFQGAGELFF
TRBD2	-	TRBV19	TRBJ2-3	TGTGCCAGTAGAGCGCGGGGGGGCACAGATACGCAGTATTTT	CASRARGGTDTQYF
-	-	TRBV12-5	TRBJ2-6	TGTGCTAGTGGTTTGCGGCGGCACTCTGGGGCCAACGTCCTGACTTTC	CASGLRRHSGANVLTF
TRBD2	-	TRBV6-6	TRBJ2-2	TGTGCCAGCAGTAAAACTAGCGGAAAGAACACCGGGGAGCTGTTTTTT	CASSKTSGKNTGELFF
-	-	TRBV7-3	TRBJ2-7	TGTGCCAGCAGCTTGGGACCGACTAGCTACGAGCAGTACTTC	CASSLGPTSYEQYF
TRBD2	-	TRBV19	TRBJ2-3	TGTGCCAGTAGTGCCTTAAGACTAGCGGGAGACGCAGATACGCAGTATTTT	CASSALRLAGDADTQYF
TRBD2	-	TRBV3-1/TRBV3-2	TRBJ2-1	TGTGCCAGCAGCCCACCCGGCCCTAGCGGGGCGAATGAGCAGTTCTTC	CASSPPGPSGANEQFF
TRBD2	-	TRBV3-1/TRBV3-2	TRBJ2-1	TGTGCCAGCAGCCAAGATTTAGGCGGGGGGGCTTACAATGAGCAGTTCTTC	CASSQDLGGGAYNEQFF
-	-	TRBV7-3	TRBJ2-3	TGTGCCAGCAGCTTAACGGACCAGACAGATACGCAGTATTTT	CASSLTDQTDTQYF
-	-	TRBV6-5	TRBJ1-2	TGTGCCAGCAGTTACTCCAGGGGTAATGGCTACACCTTC	CASSYSRGNGYTF
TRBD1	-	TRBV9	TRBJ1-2	TGTGCCAGCAGCCCCCACAGGGGACGTAACTATGGCTACACCTTC	CASSPHRGRNYGYTF
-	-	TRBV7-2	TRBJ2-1	TGTGCCAGCAGCCTTCGGGACACCAGCTCCTACAATGAGCAGTTCTTC	CASSLRDTSSYNEQFF
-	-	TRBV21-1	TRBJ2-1	TGTGCCAGCAGCAGGGGCCATGAGCAGTTCTTC	CASSRGHEQFF
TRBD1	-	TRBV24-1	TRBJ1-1	TGTGCCACCAGTGCGGCGGGACAGCTTGACACTGAAGCTTTCTTT	CATSAAGQLDTEAFF
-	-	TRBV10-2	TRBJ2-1	TGCGCCAGCAGCCAGACCCCCAATGAGCAGTTCTTC	CASSQTPNEQFF
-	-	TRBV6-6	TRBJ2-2	TGTGCCAGCAGTTACTCGATAGAGACCGGGGAGCTGTTTTTT	CASSYSIETGELFF
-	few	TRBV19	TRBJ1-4	TGTGCCAGCCGACGGAATGCTAATGAAAAACTGTTTTTT	CASRRNANEKLFF
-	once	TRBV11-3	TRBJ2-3	TGTGCCAGCAGCTCTCGACATCTTTCTCCCGAAGATACGCAGTATTTT	CASSSRHLSPEDTQYF
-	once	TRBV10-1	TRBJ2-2	TGCGCCAGCGGACCGACCAACACCGGGGAGCTGTTTTTT	CASGPTNTGELFF
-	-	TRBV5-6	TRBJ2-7	TGTGCCAGCAGCTTATCGGCTAGCTACGAGCAGTACTTC	CASSLSASYEQYF
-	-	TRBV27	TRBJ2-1	TGTGCCAGCAGTTATGACCTTACGGGTTACAATGAGCAGTTCTTC	CASSYDLTGYNEQFF
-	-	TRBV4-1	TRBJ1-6	TGCGCCAGCAGCCAAGCCATCAATTCACCCCTCCACTTT	CASSQAINSPLHF
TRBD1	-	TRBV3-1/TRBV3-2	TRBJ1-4	TGTGCCAGCAGCCTCCGGGGGGAACAGGGGGAAAAACTGTTTTTT	CASSLRGEQGEKLFF
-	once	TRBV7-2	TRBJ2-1	TGTGCCAGCAGCTTAGTTACCCTGGAGAATGAGCAGTTCTTC	CASSLVTLENEQFF
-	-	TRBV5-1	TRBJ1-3	TGCGCCAGCAGGGACACCCCGGTACCTGGAAACACCATATATTTT	CASRDTPVPGNTIYF
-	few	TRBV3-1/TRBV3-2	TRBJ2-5	TGTGCCAGCAGTCGGACCGATTCACCGCAAGAGACCCAGTACTTC	CASSRTDSPQETQYF
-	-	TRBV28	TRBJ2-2	TGTGCCAGCAGTTTGGGCGGGAACACCGGGGAGCTGTTTTTT	CASSLGGNTGELFF
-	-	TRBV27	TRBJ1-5	TGTGCCAGCAGCGGGGATAGCAATCAGCCCCAGCATTTT	CASSGDSNQPQHF
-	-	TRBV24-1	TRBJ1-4	TGTGCCACCAGTAGGGGACACGACGAAAAACTGTTTTTT	CATSRGHDEKLFF
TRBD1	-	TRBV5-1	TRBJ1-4	TGCGCCAGCAGCCCTATCCGAGGACAGGACACTAATGAAAAACTGTTTTTT	CASSPIRGQDTNEKLFF
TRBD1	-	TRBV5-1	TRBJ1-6	TGCGCCAGCAGCCAGGGACAGGGTCCCAATTCACCCCTCCACTTT	CASSQGQGPNSPLHF
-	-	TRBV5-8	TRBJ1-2	TGTGCCAGCAGCTTGGGGGGAAGGGACTATGGCTACACCTTC	CASSLGGRDYGYTF
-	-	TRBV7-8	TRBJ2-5	TGTGCCAGCAGCCCCAAAGAGTCGCAAGAGACCCAGTACTTC	CASSPKESQETQYF
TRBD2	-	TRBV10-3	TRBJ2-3	TGTGCCATTCGACTAGCGGGAAACACAGATACGCAGTATTTT	CAIRLAGNTDTQYF
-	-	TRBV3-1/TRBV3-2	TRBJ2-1	TGTGCCAGCAGCCAAGGGCGTCAGGGGGGGTACAATGAGCAGTTCTTC	CASSQGRQGGYNEQFF
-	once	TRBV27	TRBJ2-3	TGTGCCAGCAGTTCAGACTTTCGCGATACGCAGTATTTT	CASSSDFRDTQYF
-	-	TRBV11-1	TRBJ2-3	TGTGCCAGCAGCTTAGTTCCGGAGAGGGGCACAGATACGCAGTATTTT	CASSLVPERGTDTQYF
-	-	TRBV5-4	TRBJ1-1	TGTGCCAGCAGCCCCGGGATGAACACTGAAGCTTTCTTT	CASSPGMNTEAFF
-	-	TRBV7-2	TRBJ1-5	TGTGCCAGCAGCTTCGTCGGCCTAGCGGCCAATCAGCCCCAGCATTTT	CASSFVGLAANQPQHF
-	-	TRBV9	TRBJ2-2	TGTGCCAGCAGCGTAGGAGGGGGGACGGACTTCACCGGGGAGCTGTTTTTT	CASSVGGGTDFTGELFF
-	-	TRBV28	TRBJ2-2	TGTGCCGGAGGGGCGAACACCGGGGAGCTGTTTTTT	CAGGANTGELFF
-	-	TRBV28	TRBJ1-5	TGTGCCAGCAGATCGGAGGGTGTAGCAAATCAGCCCCAGCATTTT	CASRSEGVANQPQHF
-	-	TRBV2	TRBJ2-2	TGTGCCAGCAGTAAAAGCAGAGGAACCGGGGAGCTGTTTTTT	CASSKSRGTGELFF
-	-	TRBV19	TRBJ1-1	TGTGCCAGTAGTTCCCGTCGGGGGCTCACTGAAGCTTTCTTT	CASSSRRGLTEAFF
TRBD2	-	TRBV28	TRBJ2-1	TGTGCCAGCAGCTCCACCCTAGCGGGGGGTTACAATGAGCAGTTCTTC	CASSSTLAGGYNEQFF
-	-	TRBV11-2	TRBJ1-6	TGTGCCAGCAGACATCCGGGACGGGGGACTTCACCCCTCCACTTT	CASRHPGRGTSPLHF
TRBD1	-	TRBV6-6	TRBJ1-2	TGTGCCAGCAGTCCGACAGGGGGCCTTCGTGGCTACACCTTC	CASSPTGGLRGYTF
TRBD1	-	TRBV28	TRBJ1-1	TGTGCCAGCAGTCTGTGGACAGGGATGAACACTGAAGCTTTCTTT	CASSLWTGMNTEAFF
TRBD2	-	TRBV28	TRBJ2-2	TGTGCCAGCAGTTTAGGCGGGAGGGCGAACACCGGGGAGCTGTTTTTT	CASSLGGRANTGELFF
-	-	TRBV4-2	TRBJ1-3	TGTGCCAGCAGCCAAGATATCAAGTATACAGACTCTGGAAACACCATATATTTT	CASSQDIKYTDSGNTIYF
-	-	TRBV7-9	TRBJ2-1	TGTGCCAGCACTAGGGTACTTGAGGATGAGCAGTTCTTC	CASTRVLEDEQFF
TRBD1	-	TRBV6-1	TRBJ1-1	TGTGCCAGCAGTGAAGGGGACAGCTTTGATGAAGCTTTCTTT	CASSEGDSFDEAFF
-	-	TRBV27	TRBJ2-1	TGTGCCAGCAGTTTAGGGTACAATGAGCAGTTCTTC	CASSLGYNEQFF